The entry below gives a single T cell receptor (beta chain) sequence along with its context. What it binds is unknown. TCRdb called the reads again in MiXCR, with one record for every CDR3 protein. The sample includes approximately 730,000 distinct CDR3 sequences, 30% to 35% of them seen just once. This sample was taken from a study of T cell repertoires in cytomegalovirus infection. Trimming removed 8 bases from V and 2 bases from J, with 12 bases in between. The CDR3 is 14 residues long. The germline V gene encodes CDR1 MNHNS and CDR2 SASEGT. The J gene is TRBJ2-2, the V gene TRBV6-1; TRBD1 is a possible D gene (6 bases). Sequenced material: cultured PBMCs, taken from culture after CMV antigen stimulation. The sequence came from a human donor in good health (CMV status not recorded). Some clones in this sample may be carry-over from other donors' samples. CDR3 amino acids: CASRTAVNTGELFF. The CDR3 nucleotides are TGTGCCAGCCGGACAGCGGTAAACACCGGGGAGCTGTTTTTT.